One T cell receptor beta chain is described in this entry. The target antigen is unknown. Sequencing used immunoSEQ multiplex PCR; TCRdb keeps in-frame clones, though not all of them. Here the sample spans around 28,000 clones, 65% to 90% being singletons. The sample originates from a study of tissue T cells after allogeneic stem cell transplantation. Study details: Viable blood and marrow gave sorted CD3+ T cells if numbers allowed. Findings and caveats of the study: Few T cell clones were shared across patients, but motif clusters showed tissue-specific shared signatures.

This clonotype was sampled from a woman aged 18-49 years who later had graft-versus-host disease after an allogeneic stem cell transplant. Sequences were derived from blood, sampled before transplantation.

In DNA form, the CDR3 reads TGTGCCAGCAGCAGACACGTCTCCGGGGAGCTGTTTTTT. Encoded protein: CASSRHVSGELFF. This chain joins TRBV14 and TRBJ2-2, with D unclear. The CDR3 is 13 amino acids. Trimming left V 5 bases short and J 6 bases short, with 10 bases between. CDR1 and CDR2 from the germline V gene are SGHDN and FVKESK.